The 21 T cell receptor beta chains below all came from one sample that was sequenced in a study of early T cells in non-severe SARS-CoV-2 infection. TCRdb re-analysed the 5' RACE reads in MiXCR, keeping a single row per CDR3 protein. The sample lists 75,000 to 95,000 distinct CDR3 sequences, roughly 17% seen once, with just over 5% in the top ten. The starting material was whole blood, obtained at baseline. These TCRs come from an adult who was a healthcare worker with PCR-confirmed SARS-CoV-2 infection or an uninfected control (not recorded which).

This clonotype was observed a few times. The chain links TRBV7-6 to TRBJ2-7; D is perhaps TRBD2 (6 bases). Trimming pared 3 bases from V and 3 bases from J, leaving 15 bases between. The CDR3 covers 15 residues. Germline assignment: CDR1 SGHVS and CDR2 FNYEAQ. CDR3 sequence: CASSLLASEYYEQYF. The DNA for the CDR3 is TGTGCCAGCAGCTTGTTGGCTAGCGAGTACTACGAGCAGTACTTC.

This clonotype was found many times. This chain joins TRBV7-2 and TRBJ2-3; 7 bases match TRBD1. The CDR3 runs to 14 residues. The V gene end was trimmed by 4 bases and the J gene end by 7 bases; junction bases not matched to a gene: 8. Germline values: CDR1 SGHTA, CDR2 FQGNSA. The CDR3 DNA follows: TGTGCCAGCAGCTCCGGGACAGCCAGTAATACGCAGTATTTT. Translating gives CASSSGTASNTQYF.

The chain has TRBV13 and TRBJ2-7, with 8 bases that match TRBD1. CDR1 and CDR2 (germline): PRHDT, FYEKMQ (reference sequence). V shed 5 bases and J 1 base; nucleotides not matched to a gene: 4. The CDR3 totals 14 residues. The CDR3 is CASSRRTGSYEQYF. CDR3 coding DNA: TGTGCCAGCAGCCGACGGACAGGGTCCTACGAGCAGTACTTC.

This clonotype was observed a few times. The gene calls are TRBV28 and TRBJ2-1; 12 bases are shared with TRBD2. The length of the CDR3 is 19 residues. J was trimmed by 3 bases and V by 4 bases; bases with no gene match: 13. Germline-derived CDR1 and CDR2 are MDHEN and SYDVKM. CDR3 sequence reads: CASSSPDLAGGQDYNEQFF. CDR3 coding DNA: TGTGCCAGCAGTTCACCCGATCTAGCGGGAGGGCAGGACTACAATGAGCAGTTCTTC.

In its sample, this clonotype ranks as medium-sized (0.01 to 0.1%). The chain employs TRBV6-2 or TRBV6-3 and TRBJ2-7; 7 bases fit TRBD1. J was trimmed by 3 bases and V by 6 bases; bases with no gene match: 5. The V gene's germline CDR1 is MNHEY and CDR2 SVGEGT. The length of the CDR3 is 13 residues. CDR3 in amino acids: CASSRDSLYEQYF. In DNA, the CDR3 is TGTGCCAGCAGCCGGGACAGCCTCTACGAGCAGTACTTC.

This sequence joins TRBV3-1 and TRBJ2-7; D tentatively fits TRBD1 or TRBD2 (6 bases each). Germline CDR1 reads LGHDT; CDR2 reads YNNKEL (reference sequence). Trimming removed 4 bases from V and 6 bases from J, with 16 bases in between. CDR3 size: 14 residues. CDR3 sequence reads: CASSPTDGGGEQYF. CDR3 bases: TGTGCCAGCAGCCCAACGGACGGGGGCGGCGAGCAGTACTTC.

This CDR3 reads CASSYSYEQFF. The CDR3 nucleotides read TGTGCCAGCAGTTACTCATATGAGCAGTTCTTC. This chain joins TRBV6-2 or TRBV6-3 and TRBJ2-1; D is unclear. V was trimmed by 0 bases and J by 8 bases, leaving 2 bases between them. CDR3 length: 11 amino acids. Germline lookup yields CDR1 MNHEY and CDR2 SVGEGT.

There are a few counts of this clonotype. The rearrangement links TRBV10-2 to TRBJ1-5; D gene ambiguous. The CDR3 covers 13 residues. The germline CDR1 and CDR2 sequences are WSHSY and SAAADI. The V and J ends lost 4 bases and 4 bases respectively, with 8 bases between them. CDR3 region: CASSGRINQPQHF. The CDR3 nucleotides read TGCGCCAGCAGTGGGCGGATAAATCAGCCCCAGCATTTT.

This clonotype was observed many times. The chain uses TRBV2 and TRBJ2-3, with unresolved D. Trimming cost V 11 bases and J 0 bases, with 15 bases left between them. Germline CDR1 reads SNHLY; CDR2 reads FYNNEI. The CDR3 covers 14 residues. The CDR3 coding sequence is TGTGCCGTACGACCGACCCCGAGCACAGATACGCAGTATTTT. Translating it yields CAVRPTPSTDTQYF.

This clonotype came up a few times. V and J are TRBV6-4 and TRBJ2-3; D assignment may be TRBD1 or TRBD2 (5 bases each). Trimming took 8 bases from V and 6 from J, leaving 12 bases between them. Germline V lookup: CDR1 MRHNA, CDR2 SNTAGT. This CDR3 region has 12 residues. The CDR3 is CASGTGGDTQYF. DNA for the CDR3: TGTGCCAGCGGGACCGGAGGCGATACGCAGTATTTT.

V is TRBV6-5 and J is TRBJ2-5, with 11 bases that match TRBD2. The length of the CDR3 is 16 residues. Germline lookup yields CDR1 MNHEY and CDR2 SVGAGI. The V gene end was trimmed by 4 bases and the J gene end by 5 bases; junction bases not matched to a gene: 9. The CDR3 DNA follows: TGTGCCAGCAGTTCTCACCGGACTAGCGGGCGGGAGACCCAGTACTTC. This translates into CASSSHRTSGRETQYF.

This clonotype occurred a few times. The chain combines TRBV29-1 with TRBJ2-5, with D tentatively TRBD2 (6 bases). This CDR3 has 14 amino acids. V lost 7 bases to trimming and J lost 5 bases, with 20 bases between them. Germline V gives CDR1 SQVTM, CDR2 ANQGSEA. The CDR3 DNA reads TGCAGCGATTGGTCTCCGGGGGAACCGGAGACCCAGTACTTC. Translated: CSDWSPGEPETQYF.

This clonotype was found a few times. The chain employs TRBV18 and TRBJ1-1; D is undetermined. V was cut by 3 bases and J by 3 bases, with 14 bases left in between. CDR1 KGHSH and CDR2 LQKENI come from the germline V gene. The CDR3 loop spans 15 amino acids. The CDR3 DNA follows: TGTGCCAGCTCACCGCGGACCTATGGGCACACTGAAGCTTTCTTT. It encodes CASSPRTYGHTEAFF.

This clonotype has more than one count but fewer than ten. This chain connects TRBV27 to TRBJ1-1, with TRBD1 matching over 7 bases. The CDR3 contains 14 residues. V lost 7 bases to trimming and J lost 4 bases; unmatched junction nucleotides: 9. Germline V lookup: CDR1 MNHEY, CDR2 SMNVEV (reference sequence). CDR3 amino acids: CASIRTGWITEAFF. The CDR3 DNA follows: TGTGCCAGCATTCGGACAGGATGGATCACTGAAGCTTTCTTT.

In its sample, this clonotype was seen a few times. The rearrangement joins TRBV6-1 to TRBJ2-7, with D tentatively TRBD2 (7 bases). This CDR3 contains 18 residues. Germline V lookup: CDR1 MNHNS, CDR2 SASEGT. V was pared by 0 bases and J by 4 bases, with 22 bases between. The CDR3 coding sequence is TGTGCCAGCAGTGAAGCCCGAGGGGGGGTTCCCCTAGCGTACGAGCAGTACTTC. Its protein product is CASSEARGGVPLAYEQYF.

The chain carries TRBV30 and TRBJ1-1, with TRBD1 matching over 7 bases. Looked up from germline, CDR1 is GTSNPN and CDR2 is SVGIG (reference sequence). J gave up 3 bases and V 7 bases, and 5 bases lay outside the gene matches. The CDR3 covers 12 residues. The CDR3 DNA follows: TGTGCCTCCAACAGGGGATACACTGAAGCTTTCTTT. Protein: CASNRGYTEAFF.

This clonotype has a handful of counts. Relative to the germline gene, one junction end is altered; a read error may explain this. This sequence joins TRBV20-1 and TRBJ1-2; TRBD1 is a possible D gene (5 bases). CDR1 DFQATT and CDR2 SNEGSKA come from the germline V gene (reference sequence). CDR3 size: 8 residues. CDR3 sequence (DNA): TGCAGTCCGGAGACAGATTACTTC. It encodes CSPETDYF.

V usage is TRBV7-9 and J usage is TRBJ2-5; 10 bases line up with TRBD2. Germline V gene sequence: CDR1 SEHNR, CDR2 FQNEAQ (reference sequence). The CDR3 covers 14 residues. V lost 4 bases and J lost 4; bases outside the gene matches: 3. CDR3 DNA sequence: TGTGCCAGCAGCTCAAGACTAGCGGGAGAGACCCAGTACTTC. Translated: CASSSRLAGETQYF.

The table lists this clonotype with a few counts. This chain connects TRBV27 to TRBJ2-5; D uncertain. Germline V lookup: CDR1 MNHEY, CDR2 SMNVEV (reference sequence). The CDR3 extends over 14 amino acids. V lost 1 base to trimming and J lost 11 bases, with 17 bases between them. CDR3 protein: CASSLFPPRQRQYF. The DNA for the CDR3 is TGTGCCAGCAGTTTATTCCCGCCCAGGCAGCGACAGTACTTC.

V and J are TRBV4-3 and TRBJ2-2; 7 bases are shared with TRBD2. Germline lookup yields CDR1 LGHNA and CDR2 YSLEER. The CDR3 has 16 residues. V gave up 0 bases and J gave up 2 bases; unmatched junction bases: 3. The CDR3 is CASSQDGRVNTGELFF. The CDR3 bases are TGCGCCAGCAGCCAAGATGGGAGGGTAAACACCGGGGAGCTGTTTTTT.

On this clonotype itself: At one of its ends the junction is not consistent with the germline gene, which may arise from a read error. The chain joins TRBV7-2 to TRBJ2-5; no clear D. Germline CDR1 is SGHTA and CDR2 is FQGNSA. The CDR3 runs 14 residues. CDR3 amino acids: CVSSLGRYQETQYF. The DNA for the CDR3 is TGTGTCAGCAGCTTAGGGCGGTACCAAGAGACCCAGTACTTC.